This T cell receptor beta chain was sequenced during a study of blood T cell repertoires in COVID-19. CDR1 is SGHDT and CDR2 is YYEEEE in the germline V gene. Trimming left V 1 base short and J 7 bases short, with 14 bases between. The CDR3 is made up of 14 amino acids. The method was immunoSEQ multiplex PCR; TCRdb's version includes in-frame clones alone and lacks a portion of them. Among around 180,000 clones listed, approximately 85% were seen once. The clonotype originates from an elderly man with COVID-19, enrolled during active disease. The sequencing input was peripheral blood. This chain links TRBV5-6 with TRBJ2-5; tentative D call: TRBD2 (5 bases). Written as DNA, the CDR3 is TGTGCCAGCAGCTTGACTAGTGTGTTTGGGACCCAGTACTTC. Translation: CASSLTSVFGTQYF.